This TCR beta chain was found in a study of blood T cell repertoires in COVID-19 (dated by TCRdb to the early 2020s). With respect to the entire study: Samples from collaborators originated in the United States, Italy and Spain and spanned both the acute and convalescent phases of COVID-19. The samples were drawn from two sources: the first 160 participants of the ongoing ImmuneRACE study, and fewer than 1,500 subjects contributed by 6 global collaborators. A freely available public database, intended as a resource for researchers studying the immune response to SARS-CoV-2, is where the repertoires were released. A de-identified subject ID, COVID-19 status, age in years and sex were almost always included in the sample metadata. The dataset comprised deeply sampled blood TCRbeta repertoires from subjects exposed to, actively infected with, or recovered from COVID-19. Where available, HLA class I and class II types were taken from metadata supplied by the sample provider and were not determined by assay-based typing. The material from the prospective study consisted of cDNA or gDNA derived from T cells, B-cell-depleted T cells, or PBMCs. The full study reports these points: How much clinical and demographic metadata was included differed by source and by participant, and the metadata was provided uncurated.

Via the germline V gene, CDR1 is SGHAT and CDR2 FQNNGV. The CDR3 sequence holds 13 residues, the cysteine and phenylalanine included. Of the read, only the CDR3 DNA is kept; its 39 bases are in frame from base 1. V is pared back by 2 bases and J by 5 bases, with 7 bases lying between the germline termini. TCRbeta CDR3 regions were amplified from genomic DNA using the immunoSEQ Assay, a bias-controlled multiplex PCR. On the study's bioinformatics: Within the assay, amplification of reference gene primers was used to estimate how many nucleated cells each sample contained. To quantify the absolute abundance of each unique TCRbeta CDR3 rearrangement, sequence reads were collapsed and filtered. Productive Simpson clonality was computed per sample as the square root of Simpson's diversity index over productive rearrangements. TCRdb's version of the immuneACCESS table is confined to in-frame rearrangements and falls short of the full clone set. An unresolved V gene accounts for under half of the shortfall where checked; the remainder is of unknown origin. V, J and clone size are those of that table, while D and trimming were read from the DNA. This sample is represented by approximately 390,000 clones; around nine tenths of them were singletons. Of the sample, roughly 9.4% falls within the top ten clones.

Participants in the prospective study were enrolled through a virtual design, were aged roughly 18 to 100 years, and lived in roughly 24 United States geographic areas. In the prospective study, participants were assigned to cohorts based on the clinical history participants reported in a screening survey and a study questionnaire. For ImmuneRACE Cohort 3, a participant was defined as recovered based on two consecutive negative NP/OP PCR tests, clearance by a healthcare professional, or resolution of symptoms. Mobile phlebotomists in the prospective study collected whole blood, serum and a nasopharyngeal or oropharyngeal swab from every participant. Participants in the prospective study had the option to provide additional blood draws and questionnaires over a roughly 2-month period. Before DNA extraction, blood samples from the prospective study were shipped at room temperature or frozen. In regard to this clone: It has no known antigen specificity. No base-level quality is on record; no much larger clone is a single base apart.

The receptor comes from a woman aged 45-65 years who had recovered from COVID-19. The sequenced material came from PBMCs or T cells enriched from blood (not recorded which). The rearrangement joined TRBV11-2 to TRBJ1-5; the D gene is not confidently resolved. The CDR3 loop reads CASSLQTYQPQHF. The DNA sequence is TGTGCCAGCAGCTTACAGACTTATCAGCCCCAGCATTTT. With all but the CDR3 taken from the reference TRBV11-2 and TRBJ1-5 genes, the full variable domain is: EAGVAQSPRYKIIEKRQSVAFWCNPISGHATLYWYQQILGQGPKLLIQFQNNGVVDDSQLPKDRFSAERLKGVDSTLKIQPAKLEDSAVYLCASSLQTYQPQHFGDGTRLSIL.